The 21 T cell receptor beta chains given below trace back to one sample, sequenced in a study of Graves' ophthalmopathy and Graves' hyperthyroidism. Amplifying from RNA transcripts, the study obtained TCR beta CDR3 regions. HTBI primers served in a first-round RT-PCR, which a second-round multiplex PCR followed. A single record per CDR3 protein comes from TCRdb applying MiXCR to the multiplex PCR reads. This table has roughly 600,000 distinct CDR3 sequences, under 40% appearing once. The sequencing sample was made of peripheral blood or thyroid tissue (not recorded which). The receptors stem from an adult man with Graves' hyperthyroidism.

This clonotype was seen a few times. Written as DNA, the CDR3 is TGTGCCAGCAGCTTTTACGGTGGAACGGGACAGGTTTACGACGAGCAGTACTTC. Protein: CASSFYGGTGQVYDEQYF. V is TRBV5-6 and J is TRBJ2-7; 8 nucleotides match TRBD1. From germline, CDR1 is SGHDT and CDR2 YYEEEE. J was trimmed by 5 bases and V by 2 bases; bases with no gene match: 18. This CDR3 is built from 18 residues.

This clonotype showed up many times. This chain links TRBV3-1 with TRBJ2-5; D could derive from TRBD1 or TRBD2 (5 bases each). The V end lost 0 bases, the J end lost 1 base, and 12 bases lay between the germline ends. The CDR3 length is 16 residues. CDR1 is LGHDT, CDR2 YNNKEL, per germline (reference sequence). CDR3 sequence (DNA): TGTGCCAGCAGCCAAGACGGATTGAGGGGCCAAGAGACCCAGTACTTC. This translates into CASSQDGLRGQETQYF.

This clonotype was seen at least ten times. The rearrangement uses TRBV7-8 and TRBJ2-5, with 14 bases identical to TRBD2. The germline CDR1 and CDR2 sequences are SGHVS and FQNEAQ. Trimming took 5 bases from V and 6 from J; bases not matched to a gene: 5. The CDR3 totals 15 residues. The CDR3 sequence: CASSPGTSGGKTQYF. CDR3 nucleotides: TGTGCCAGCAGCCCCGGGACTAGCGGGGGAAAGACCCAGTACTTC.

On this clonotype itself: A read error is possible here, since a much larger clone lies one base away. CDR3 region: CVSSQDQGLAETQYF. The DNA for the CDR3 is TGTGTCAGCAGCCAAGATCAGGGCCTAGCGGAGACCCAGTACTTC. The V gene is TRBV14, the J gene TRBJ2-5, with D perhaps matching TRBD2 (6 bases). The V gene's germline CDR1 is SGHDN and CDR2 FVKESK. The CDR3 is 15 amino acids.

Details on this clonotype: A much larger clone sits a single nucleotide away, making a read error possible. The conserved phenylalanine or tryptophan is not found at the CDR3 terminus, so this likely reflects a read error. This chain uses TRBV12-3 or TRBV12-4 with TRBJ1-2; the D is unclear. The V end lost 3 bases, the J end lost 4 bases, and 27 bases lay between the germline ends. The length of the CDR3 is 19 residues. CDR3 protein: CASSFDLVGLSPPLYGYTL. CDR3 nucleotides: TGTGCCAGCAGTTTTGATCTGGTAGGGCTCTCACCTCCCCTCTATGGCTACACCCTC.

The chain employs TRBV29-1 and TRBJ2-7; 10 nucleotides agree with TRBD2. The CDR3 loop spans 14 amino acids. The V gene end was trimmed by 8 bases and the J gene end by 1 base; junction bases not matched to a gene: 8. Germline CDR1 SQVTM, CDR2 ANQGSEA. The CDR3 bases are TGCAGCAGTTGGCTAGCGGGAGCTTCCTACGAGCAGTACTTC. Protein: CSSWLAGASYEQYF.

This rearrangement joins TRBV29-1 to TRBJ2-7, with a tentative D call TRBD1 (5 bases). Germline V gives CDR1 SQVTM, CDR2 ANQGSEA. This CDR3 spans 11 amino acids. Trimming removed 8 bases at V and 3 bases at J, with 11 bases between. The CDR3 reads CSLATGYEQYF. The CDR3 DNA reads TGCAGCTTAGCTACAGGCTACGAGCAGTACTTC.

The rearrangement uses TRBV7-9 and TRBJ2-2, with D possibly called TRBD1 or TRBD2 (5 bases each). This CDR3 is 13 amino acids long. The germline gives CDR1 SEHNR, CDR2 FQNEAQ (reference sequence). With 6 bases removed from V and 3 bases from J, the gap between germline ends came to 8 bases. This CDR3 reads CASRRDHTGELFF. As DNA, the CDR3 is TGTGCCAGCAGGAGGGACCACACCGGGGAGCTGTTTTTT.

The table lists this clonotype with many counts. The rearrangement links TRBV12-3 or TRBV12-4 to TRBJ2-7; D is perhaps TRBD2 (6 bases). The CDR3 has 14 amino acids. The V and J ends lost 1 base and 5 bases respectively, with 12 bases between them. The CDR3 DNA is TGTGCCAGCAGTTTAGTTGGCGGGGTCGACGAGCAGTACTTC. Translating gives CASSLVGGVDEQYF.

With respect to this clonotype: One end of the junction does not line up with germline, which may come from a read error. V gene TRBV7-2 combines with J gene TRBJ2-2; D is uncertain. CDR1 is SGHTA, CDR2 FQGNSA, per germline. CDR3 length: 14 residues. CDR3 protein: CAARGGVHTGELFF. In DNA form, the CDR3 reads TGCGCCGCCAGAGGTGGGGTTCACACCGGGGAGCTGTTTTTT. Drawing the rest from reference TRBV7-2 and TRBJ2-2, the complete variable domain is GAGVSQSPSNKVTEKGKDVELRCDPISGHTALYWYRQSLGQGLEFLIYFQGNSAPDKSGLPSDRFSAERTGGSVSTLTIQRTQQEDSAVYLCAARGGVHTGELFFGEGSRLTVL.

This clonotype has at least ten counts. The V call is TRBV9, the J call TRBJ1-3; perhaps TRBD1 as D (6 bases). This CDR3 has 17 amino acids. Germline CDR1 is SGDLS and CDR2 is YYNGEE. V was shortened by 0 bases and J by 0 bases, with 13 bases between the two germline ends. The CDR3 is CASSVAPGVNSGNTIYF. CDR3 bases: TGTGCCAGCAGCGTAGCTCCAGGGGTCAACTCTGGAAACACCATATATTTT.

The chain carries TRBV11-2 and TRBJ1-2, with D possibly being TRBD1 (5 bases). In germline, CDR1 is SGHAT, CDR2 FQNNGV. The CDR3 sequence is 13 residues long. The germline V and J ends were trimmed by 10 bases and 2 bases, with 14 bases remaining between them. The CDR3 loop is CATRGLLNYGYTF. In DNA, the CDR3 is TGTGCCACTAGGGGCCTCCTAAACTATGGCTACACCTTC.

This clonotype was recorded many times. The chain is built from TRBV12-3 or TRBV12-4 and TRBJ2-5; D unclear. V dropped 3 bases and J dropped 6 bases, with 11 bases sitting between them. The CDR3 consists of 13 residues. The CDR3 region has the DNA TGTGCCAGCAGTTTCGGTAGGGCCCAGACCCAGTACTTC. This codes for CASSFGRAQTQYF.

V is TRBV4-1 and J is TRBJ2-7, with 9 positions matching TRBD1. The V gene end was trimmed by 3 bases and the J gene end by 2 bases; junction bases not matched to a gene: 5. CDR3 length: 15 amino acids. CDR1 is MGHRA and CDR2 is YSYEKL in the germline V gene. CDR3 nucleotides: TGCGCCAGCAGCCACGCCGGGACAGGGACCTACGAGCAGTACTTC. Encoded protein: CASSHAGTGTYEQYF.

This clonotype was detected only a few times. The V and J genes are TRBV7-8 and TRBJ2-7, with D uncertain. The J call may be mistaken, given a closer DNA end match to TRBJ2-1. The CDR3 extends over 13 amino acids. In germline, CDR1 is SGHVS, CDR2 FQNEAQ. The CDR3 here is CASSLGTYNEQFF. CDR3 in DNA: TGTGCCAGCAGCCTGGGGACCTACAATGAGCAGTTCTTC.

This clonotype has just a few counts. The V gene is TRBV6-5, the J gene TRBJ2-5, with D maybe TRBD2 (6 bases). Germline values: CDR1 MNHEY, CDR2 SVGAGI. The germline V and J ends were trimmed by 4 bases and 4 bases, with 10 bases remaining between them. The CDR3 contains 13 residues. The CDR3 nucleotides are TGTGCCAGCAGTTCCAGGGAGGTAGAGACCCAGTACTTC. Translation: CASSSREVETQYF.

This clonotype was recorded many times. The CDR3: CAISPGTGGNYGYTF. CDR3 sequence (DNA): TGTGCCATCAGTCCCGGGACAGGGGGTAACTATGGCTACACCTTC. The chain couples TRBV10-3 to TRBJ1-2, with TRBD1 identical over 11 bases. Germline V gene sequence: CDR1 ENHRY, CDR2 SYGVKD. The CDR3 has 15 amino acids. V was clipped by 5 bases and J by 1 base; unmatched bases: 3.

The chain combines TRBV25-1 with TRBJ2-2, with D possibly being TRBD2 (6 bases). The CDR3 consists of 21 residues. V gave up 1 base and J gave up 3 bases, with 27 bases separating them. Germline V CDR1 and CDR2: MGHDK, SYGVNS. CDR3 in DNA: TGTGCCAGCAGTGAATGGAAGATGGCGGGGCGCAACCCCGAAGACACCGGGGAGCTGTTTTTT. It yields the protein CASSEWKMAGRNPEDTGELFF.

The chain combines TRBV29-1 with TRBJ2-1, with 7 bases identical to TRBD2. CDR3 size: 13 residues. CDR1 and CDR2 (germline): SQVTM, ANQGSEA. With 5 bases clipped from V and 0 bases from J, the junction kept 1 base outside the gene matches. CDR3 sequence: CSVSGISYNEQFF. The DNA for the CDR3 is TGCAGCGTTAGCGGGATCTCCTACAATGAGCAGTTCTTC.

The chain carries TRBV5-1 and TRBJ2-1; TRBD2 matches at 10 bases. The J segment lost 4 bases and the V segment lost 4 bases, leaving 17 bases of the junction unmatched. The CDR3 loop spans 19 amino acids. Germline CDR1 reads SGHRS; CDR2 reads YFSETQ. CDR3 nucleotide sequence: TGCGCCAGCAGCCCATCGGGGGCTAGCGGGAGAAAGGGGTACAATGAGCAGTTCTTC. It codes for CASSPSGASGRKGYNEQFF.

The V gene is TRBV19, the J gene TRBJ1-5, with D unclear. V was trimmed by 1 base and J by 3 bases, leaving 4 bases between them. The CDR3 extends over 13 amino acids. Germline CDR1 is LNHDA and CDR2 is SQIVND (reference sequence). The CDR3 is CASSIGNNQPQHF. The CDR3 DNA is TGTGCCAGTAGTATAGGGAACAATCAGCCCCAGCATTTT.